This T cell receptor beta chain appears in the sequencing data of a study of shared clonotypes between healthy human individuals. V lost 7 bases, J lost 5 bases, and 15 bases lay in between. Germline V gene data show CDR1 as MNHEY and CDR2 as SVGAGI. This CDR3 has 13 residues. Clones were read by immunoSEQ multiplex PCR, and TCRdb kept only the in-frame ones, dropping some. The sample contains a few hundred thousand clones, roughly 91% of which appear only once. The receptor was derived from a man younger than 35 in good health. The sequenced sample consisted of memory CD8+ T cells sorted from blood. As for subset: CD45RO+ cells pooled with CCR7-negative TemRA cells. The chain combines TRBV6-5 with TRBJ2-7; D is perhaps TRBD2 (5 bases). This CDR3 reads CASTLAPGNEQYF. The CDR3 DNA is TGTGCCAGCACCCTAGCCCCCGGGAACGAGCAGTACTTC.